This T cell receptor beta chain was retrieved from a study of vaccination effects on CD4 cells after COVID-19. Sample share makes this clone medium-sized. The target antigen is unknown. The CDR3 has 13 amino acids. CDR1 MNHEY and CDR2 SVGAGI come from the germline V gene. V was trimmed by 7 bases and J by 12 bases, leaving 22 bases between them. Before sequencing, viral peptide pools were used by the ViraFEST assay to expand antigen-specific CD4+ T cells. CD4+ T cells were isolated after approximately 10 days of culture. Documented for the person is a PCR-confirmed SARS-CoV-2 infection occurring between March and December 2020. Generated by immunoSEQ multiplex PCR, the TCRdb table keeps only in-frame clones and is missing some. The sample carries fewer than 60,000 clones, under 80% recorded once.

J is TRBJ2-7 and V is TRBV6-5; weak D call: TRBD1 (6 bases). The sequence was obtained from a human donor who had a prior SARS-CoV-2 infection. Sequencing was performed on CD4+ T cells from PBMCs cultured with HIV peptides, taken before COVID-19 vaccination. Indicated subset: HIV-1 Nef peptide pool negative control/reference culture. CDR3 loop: CASTQGTQGWLYF. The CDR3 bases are TGTGCCAGCACCCAGGGGACCCAGGGGTGGCTGTACTTC.